This T cell receptor beta chain was sequenced during a study of breast tumors, draining lymph nodes, adjacent tissues. Unmatched junction bases numbered 4, after V lost 2 bases and J lost 6 bases. This CDR3 is built from 14 residues. Germline assignment: CDR1 GTSNPN and CDR2 SVGIG (reference sequence). Each CDR3 protein is one row after TCRdb ran MiXCR on the multiplex PCR reads. The sample holds thousands of distinct CDR3 sequences, approximately 41% seen once. This clonotype is categorized as medium-sized. Its matching antigen is unknown. General study results and limits: Compared with basal-like, luminal-like tumors shared significantly more repertoire with nontumor tissue. Most tumor T cells seemingly derive from lymph node, then expand in tumor. That most tumor T cells come from lymph nodes remained unproven.

The rearrangement links TRBV30 to TRBJ1-6; 7 nucleotides align to TRBD1. The receptor was isolated from a female donor with breast cancer. Some clones in this sample may be carry-over from other donors' samples. What was sequenced was tumor-adjacent breast tissue. CDR3 nucleotides: TGTGCCTGGAGTTGGGGACAGCCTAATTCACCCCTCCACTTT. It encodes CAWSWGQPNSPLHF.